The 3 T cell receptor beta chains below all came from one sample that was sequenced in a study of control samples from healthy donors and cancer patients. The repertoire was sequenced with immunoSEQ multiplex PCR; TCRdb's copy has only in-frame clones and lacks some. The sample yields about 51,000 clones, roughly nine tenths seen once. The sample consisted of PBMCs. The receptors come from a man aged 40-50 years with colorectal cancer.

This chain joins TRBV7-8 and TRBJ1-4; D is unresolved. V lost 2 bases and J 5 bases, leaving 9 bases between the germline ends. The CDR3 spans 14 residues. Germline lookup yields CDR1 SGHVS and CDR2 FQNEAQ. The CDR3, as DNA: TGTGCCAGCAGCTTAAGGCGGACGAATGAAAAACTGTTTTTT. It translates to CASSLRRTNEKLFF.

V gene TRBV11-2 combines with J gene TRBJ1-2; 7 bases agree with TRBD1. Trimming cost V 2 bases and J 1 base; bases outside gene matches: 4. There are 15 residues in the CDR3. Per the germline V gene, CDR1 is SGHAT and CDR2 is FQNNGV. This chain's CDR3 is CASSLRGRNNYGYTF. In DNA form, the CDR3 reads TGTGCCAGCAGCTTAAGGGGGCGCAATAACTATGGCTACACCTTC.

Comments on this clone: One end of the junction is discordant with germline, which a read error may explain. The CDR3 DNA reads as TGTGCTAGCAGTAACGTTCAGTACCCGAAGAACACTGAAGCTTTCTTT. Protein sequence: CASSNVQYPKNTEAFF. This chain connects TRBV7-7 to TRBJ1-1, with no clear D. CDR3 size: 16 residues. Germline V lookup: CDR1 SSHAT, CDR2 FNYEAQ (reference sequence).